The present TCR beta chain was sequenced within a study of blood T cell repertoires in COVID-19. Whole-study context: Acute and convalescent COVID-19 specimens originated in the United States, Italy and Spain. The cDNA or gDNA used as material had been derived from T cells, B-cell-depleted T cells, or PBMCs.

The method was immunoSEQ multiplex PCR; TCRdb's version includes in-frame clones alone and lacks a portion of them. The table records over 150,000 clones, around 87% of them present only once. The germline V gene has CDR1 SNHLY and CDR2 FYNNEI. The trim removed 8 bases at V and 5 bases at J, leaving 11 bases unmatched. The CDR3 sequence is 15 residues long. While infection was still active, Seattle patients were enrolled and then followed longitudinally. Sequences were obtained from peripheral blood. The rearrangement joins TRBV2 to TRBJ2-7, with 11 bases that match TRBD2. The TCR was taken from a man aged 55 to 69 with COVID-19, enrolled during active disease. CDR3 residues: CASSPSGRPNHEQYF. CDR3 DNA sequence: TGTGCCAGCTCACCTAGCGGGAGGCCCAACCACGAGCAGTACTTC.